The following is a TCR beta chain sequence with its context. This clone's antigen is unknown. The sample originates from a study of CXCR3-negative and CXCR3-positive naive CD8 T cells (dated by TCRdb to the late 2010s). With respect to the entire study: Roughly 150 million TRB reads were obtained in total, roughly 1.5 +/- 0.3 million reads per library. Diversity and physicochemical repertoire analyses were performed on some 10 donors pooled from two independent experiments. Naive subsets from 5 or 6 donors and memory cells from 3 donors were included in the TRBV-TRBJ cluster analysis. What the work shows at the level of the full study, not this receptor alone: Naive CXCR3-negative and CXCR3-positive cells from the same donor showed similar TRBV-TRBJ usage, whereas memory cells showed distinct patterns. Repertoire diversity was comparably high in both naive subsets but much lower in memory CD8+ T cells. Because CXCR3 expression was partially decreased after cryopreservation, freshly isolated PBMCs were used for most assays. Because surface CD5, which has been linked to self-reactivity in mice, was comparable between naive subsets, TCR interaction strength was also inferred from TRB CDR3 physicochemical properties. Compared with CXCR3-negative naive cells, CXCR3-positive naive cells had TRB CDR3s with higher hydrophobicity (lower Kidera factor 4), lower energy, and higher strength and volume indices.

The listed sequencing device is NextSeq 550. The Human TCR Profiling Kit (MiLaboratory) was used to make UMI-labeled 5' RACE TRB cDNA libraries. The full amount of extracted RNA was used for cDNA synthesis, and the full amount of resulting cDNA was used for PCR amplification. Libraries were prepared in parallel using an identical number of PCR cycles. As for the original processing: MIGEC and MiXCR extracted about 57,000 +/- 9,900 unique UMI-labeled TRB cDNA molecules per library, requiring at least two reads per UMI. Each library averaged roughly 40,000 +/- 10,000 functional in-frame TRB CDR3 nucleotide clonotypes without stop codons. After downsampling to 5000 UMI-labeled TRB molecules per sample, diversity metrics such as normalized Shannon-Wiener and Chao1 were calculated in VDJtools. VDJtools computed clonotype-size-weighted physicochemical properties of the central five CDR3 residues: interaction energy, strength, volume and Kidera factor 4. Following TCRdb reprocessing, every CDR3 protein sequence forms one entry, and DNA is not provided. The V and J calls were not made by the authors but by TCRdb's processing. This specimen's table enumerates over 80,000 distinct CDR3 sequences. The ten largest clonotypes hold roughly 1.4% of the sample.

For every CD8+ T cell subset, 300,000 cells were flow-sorted straight into RLT lysis buffer, and each subset was sorted in triplicate. Naive CD8+ T cells were defined stringently as CD45RO-CCR7+CD27+CD95- to exclude memory contaminants. Standard density gradient centrifugation was used to isolate peripheral blood mononuclear cells from buffy coats. Naive CXCR3-negative and CXCR3-positive CD8+ T cells were flow-sorted on a FACSAria III. Total RNA was extracted from sorted cells using an RNeasy Mini Kit. The source material was naive CXCR3- CD8+ T cells from blood. According to the study, the label for this sample's cell subset or site signals: CD45RO-CCR7+CD27+CD95- naive CD8+ T cells lacking CXCR3 (TNR3-). The receptor comes from a human donor in good health. Some clones in this sample may be carry-over from other donors' samples.

The CDR3 in this case is CASSQLPGGRLSCSYNEQFF. Here the chain combines TRBV23-1 and TRBJ2-1; TCRdb's D call, TRBD1, is unchecked because there is no DNA. TRBV23-1 is an open reading frame whose function is uncertain. Inclusive of the bounding cysteine and phenylalanine, the CDR3 is 20 residues long. No DNA is listed.